These T cell receptor beta chains were read from a single sample in a study of T cells in Graves' hyperthyroidism and ophthalmopathy. TCRdb independently ran MiXCR on the multiplex PCR reads; one entry per CDR3 protein. The repertoire holds fewer than 750,000 distinct CDR3 sequences, with under 15% as singletons. Sequences were obtained from blood. The receptors come from a woman in her thirties or forties with Graves' ophthalmopathy. CDR3s include the opening cysteine and the closing phenylalanine or tryptophan. The D gene is left open where the match is weak. Clone size is not always given. Where it is, it says once, few, many or a class for expanded clones.

J gene	clone size	V gene	D gene	CDR3 protein	CDR3 DNA
TRBJ1-2	many	TRBV7-2	NA	CASSLVTVGYTF	TGTGCCAGCAGCTTAGTTACAGTGGGCTACACCTTC
TRBJ2-4	many	TRBV28	NA	CASSPNKNIQYF	TGTGCCAGCAGCCCGAACAAAAACATTCAGTACTTC
TRBJ2-7	many	TRBV7-2	NA	CASSLGISYEQYF	TGTGCCAGCAGCTTAGGGATTAGCTACGAGCAGTACTTC
TRBJ1-5	many	TRBV5-1	TRBD1	CASSLQGKGQPQHF	TGCGCCAGCAGCTTACAGGGGAAGGGACAGCCCCAGCATTTT
TRBJ2-5	NA	TRBV27	TRBD2	CASSYSFGGGATETQYF	TGTGCCAGCAGTTACTCGTTTGGCGGGGGGGCCACGGAGACCCAGTACTTC
TRBJ1-5	NA	TRBV5-5	NA	CASSLNEFQPQHF	TGTGCCAGCAGCTTGAACGAATTTCAGCCCCAGCATTTT
TRBJ1-6	NA	TRBV20-1	NA	CSARASGSSYNSPLHF	TGCAGTGCTAGAGCCTCAGGCAGCTCCTATAATTCACCCCTCCACTTT
TRBJ2-1	many	TRBV5-1	TRBD1	CASSSGTGGAGEQFF	TGCGCCAGCAGCTCCGGGACAGGGGGGGCCGGAGAGCAGTTCTTC
TRBJ1-1	many	TRBV28	NA	CASSRGGEVTEAFF	TGTGCCAGCAGCCGGGGGGGGGAGGTCACTGAAGCTTTCTTT
TRBJ2-7	many	TRBV29-1	NA	CSVEAGPGVGQYF	TGCAGCGTTGAAGCAGGACCAGGGGTAGGGCAGTACTTC
TRBJ2-7	many	TRBV20-1	TRBD2	CSAARTSGRASHYEQYF	TGCAGTGCCGCCCGGACTAGCGGGAGGGCCTCGCACTACGAGCAGTACTTC
TRBJ1-2	many	TRBV7-8	TRBD1	CASSQGGDRVGYTF	TGTGCCAGCAGCCAGGGCGGGGACAGGGTTGGCTACACCTTC
TRBJ2-5	many	TRBV6-5	NA	CASSNLEWETQYF	TGTGCCAGCAGTAATCTAGAATGGGAGACCCAGTACTTC
TRBJ1-5	NA	TRBV20-1	NA	CSADRNSNQPQHF	TGCAGTGCTGACAGGAATAGCAATCAGCCCCAGCATTTT
TRBJ2-2	NA	TRBV6-5	NA	CASSSTGNLLVTGELFF	TGTGCCAGCAGTTCGACAGGCAATCTACTCGTGACCGGGGAGCTGTTTTTT
TRBJ1-1	once	TRBV28	TRBD1	CASSPGDRDTEAFF	TGTGCCAGCAGTCCAGGAGACAGGGACACTGAAGCTTTCTTT
TRBJ2-2	NA	TRBV14	NA	CASSPGPAGELFF	TGTGCCAGCAGCCCAGGCCCGGCCGGGGAGCTGTTTTTT
TRBJ2-5	NA	TRBV7-2	NA	CASSLEVLGARETQYF	TGTGCCAGCAGCTTAGAGGTTTTGGGGGCCAGGGAGACCCAGTACTTC
TRBJ1-5	many	TRBV15	NA	CATSRARFDRYNQPQHF	TGTGCCACCAGCAGAGCTCGCTTCGACAGATACAATCAGCCCCAGCATTTT
TRBJ1-3	many	TRBV10-3	NA	CAISEATSGNTIYF	TGTGCCATCAGTGAGGCGACCTCTGGAAACACCATATATTTT
TRBJ2-7	many	TRBV5-1	TRBD2	CASRSTSGSSYEQYF	TGCGCCAGCAGGTCCACTAGCGGGAGCTCCTACGAGCAGTACTTC
TRBJ1-3	many	TRBV7-8	NA	CASSKWGGAAGNTIYF	TGTGCCAGCAGCAAGTGGGGGGGCGCCGCTGGAAACACCATATATTTT